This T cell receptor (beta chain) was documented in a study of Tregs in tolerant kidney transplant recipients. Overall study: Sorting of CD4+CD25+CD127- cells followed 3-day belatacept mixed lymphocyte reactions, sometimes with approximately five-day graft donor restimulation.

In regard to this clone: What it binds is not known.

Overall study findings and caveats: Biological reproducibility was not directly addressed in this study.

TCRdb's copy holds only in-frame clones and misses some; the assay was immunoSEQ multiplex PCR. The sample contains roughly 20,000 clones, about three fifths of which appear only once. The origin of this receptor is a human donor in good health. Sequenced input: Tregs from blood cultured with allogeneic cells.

CDR3 protein: CSVEAGGRETQYF. In DNA form, the CDR3 reads TGCAGCGTTGAAGCGGGGGGGCGAGAGACCCAGTACTTC. The chain employs TRBV29-1 and TRBJ2-5; 8 bases fit TRBD2. V dropped 1 base and J dropped 4; count of bases not matched to a gene: 2. CDR1 is SQVTM and CDR2 is ANQGSEA in the germline V gene. The CDR3 spans 13 residues.